One and the same sample provided the 15 T cell receptor beta chains below, sequenced in a study of OX40 agonist ivuxolimab in advanced cancers. Method: immunoSEQ multiplex PCR; TCRdb's copy keeps in-frame clones and lacks some. The repertoire holds about 77,000 clones, nearly 95% seen once, with about a fifth in the top ten. The sample consisted of CD4+ or CD8+ T cells sorted from blood, taken in a trial of the OX40 agonist ivuxolimab. The receptors here all came from an adult with an advanced solid tumor such as melanoma, head and neck, liver or kidney cancer.

The V and J genes are TRBV27 and TRBJ1-1; TRBD1 matches 9 bases. Germline V gene sequence: CDR1 MNHEY, CDR2 SMNVEV (reference sequence). The CDR3 length is 16 residues. J was trimmed by 1 base and V by 5 bases; bases with no gene match: 8. Here the CDR3 DNA reads TGTGCCAGCAGTCCCGGGACAGGGATAGGGAACACTGAAGCTTTCTTT. This gives the protein CASSPGTGIGNTEAFF.

The chain employs TRBV7-9 and TRBJ2-3; D uncertain. Germline-derived CDR1 and CDR2 are SEHNR and FQNEAQ (reference sequence). V lost 5 bases, J lost 2 bases, and 14 bases lay in between. The length of the CDR3 is 15 residues. CDR3 coding DNA: TGTGCCAGCAGCGGCGGTCCCTCCTACACAGATACGCAGTATTTT. Translation: CASSGGPSYTDTQYF.

The rearrangement joins TRBV5-4 to TRBJ2-7, with 9 bases lining up with TRBD1. V dropped 3 bases and J dropped 5; count of bases not matched to a gene: 9. Germline values: CDR1 SGHNT, CDR2 YYREEE (reference sequence). There are 15 residues in the CDR3. The CDR3 DNA is TGTGCCAGCAGCTACACAGGGGGCGCGAGCCACGAGCAGTACTTC. The encoded protein is CASSYTGGASHEQYF.

The V call is TRBV6-5, the J call TRBJ2-7; TRBD1 aligns across 8 bases. The trim removed 8 bases at V and 7 bases at J, leaving 10 bases unmatched. Per germline, CDR1 MNHEY and CDR2 SVGAGI. This CDR3 spans 13 amino acids. CDR3 nucleotide sequence: TGTGCCAGCTCCCTCAGGGGGCTAGGAGAGCAGTACTTC. Translation gives CASSLRGLGEQYF.

The chain carries TRBV30 and TRBJ2-4; D is unresolved. This CDR3 region has 11 residues. Trimming stripped 1 base from V and 6 bases from J, with 4 bases between. The germline CDR1 and CDR2 sequences are GTSNPN and SVGIG (reference sequence). The CDR3 region is CAWSASNIQYF. The CDR3 bases are TGTGCCTGGAGTGCGTCAAACATTCAGTACTTC.

V is TRBV6-6 and J is TRBJ1-1; 8 positions agree with TRBD1. The CDR3 loop spans 15 amino acids. Germline assignment: CDR1 MNHNY and CDR2 SVGAGI (reference sequence). V lost 5 bases, J lost 2 bases, and 7 bases stayed unmatched. The CDR3, as DNA: TGTGCCAGCAGTACCCGGACAGGGCGTAACACTGAAGCTTTCTTT. Translating gives CASSTRTGRNTEAFF.

This clone appeared a single time. The chain recombines TRBV11-2 with TRBJ2-2; D remains unclear. Per germline, CDR1 SGHAT and CDR2 FQNNGV. With 1 base removed from V and 0 bases from J, the gap between germline ends came to 6 bases. This CDR3 contains 15 residues. DNA of the CDR3: TGTGCCAGCAGCTTAGGTATCACGAACACCGGGGAGCTGTTTTTT. Its protein is CASSLGITNTGELFF.

The J gene is TRBJ1-5, the V gene TRBV4-1, with TRBD1 matching over 7 bases. Germline V gene lookup returns CDR1 MGHRA and CDR2 YSYEKL. Losses at the gene ends were 1 base for V and 4 bases for J; bases not matched to a gene: 7. This CDR3 contains 16 residues. CDR3 region: CASSQGRGGPNQPQHF. Written as DNA, the CDR3 is TGCGCCAGCAGCCAAGGGCGAGGGGGCCCGAATCAGCCCCAGCATTTT.

The chain employs TRBV9 and TRBJ2-3; 9 nucleotides match TRBD2. CDR1 SGDLS and CDR2 YYNGEE come from the germline V gene. The CDR3 length is 22 residues. V dropped 3 bases and J dropped 0; count of bases not matched to a gene: 23. The CDR3, as DNA: TGTGCCAGCAGCGCAGGACGGACTAGCGAAAATATCTACGGCCCTAGCACAGATACGCAGTATTTT. It is translated as CASSAGRTSENIYGPSTDTQYF.

The V gene is TRBV9, the J gene TRBJ1-1, with D possibly matching TRBD1 (5 bases). The CDR3 contains 15 residues. Germline V CDR1 and CDR2: SGDLS, YYNGEE. With 4 bases removed from V and 4 bases from J, the gap between germline ends came to 17 bases. The CDR3 reads CASSQNMGGGTEAFF. CDR3 coding DNA: TGTGCCAGCAGCCAAAATATGGGGGGTGGCACTGAAGCTTTCTTT.

This clone was recorded only once. This chain uses TRBV5-1 with TRBJ2-1; D is unclear. V was clipped by 0 bases and J by 6 bases, with 13 bases between them. This CDR3 contains 15 residues. The germline gives CDR1 SGHRS, CDR2 YFSETQ. Written as DNA, the CDR3 is TGCGCCAGCAGCTTGGAAACTTCCCCGCTCAATGAGCAGTTCTTC. It translates to CASSLETSPLNEQFF.

This sequence joins TRBV10-2 and TRBJ2-3, with a possible D match to TRBD2 (6 bases). The CDR3 sequence is 15 residues long. Germline CDR1 reads WSHSY; CDR2 reads SAAADI. Trimming cost V 6 bases and J 0 bases, with 13 bases left between them. The CDR3 DNA reads TGCGCCAGCAGAGGGAGGACCCCTAGCACAGATACGCAGTATTTT. Its translation is CASRGRTPSTDTQYF.

The CDR3, as DNA: TGTGCCAGCCGATACGGCCCCTCGACTAACTATGGCTACACCTTC. This translates into CASRYGPSTNYGYTF. The V call is TRBV6-5, the J call TRBJ1-2; D unclear. Germline CDR1 and CDR2: MNHEY and SVGAGI. The length of the CDR3 is 15 residues. Trimming pared 8 bases from V and 0 bases from J, leaving 16 bases between.

CDR3 amino acids: CASSVGGTGGRSSNYGYTF. The DNA for the CDR3 is TGTGCCAGCAGCGTAGGGGGGACAGGGGGCCGGTCGTCTAACTATGGCTACACCTTC. V usage is TRBV9 and J usage is TRBJ1-2, with TRBD1 identical over 12 bases. The trim removed 0 bases at V and 0 bases at J, leaving 9 bases unmatched. The germline CDR1 and CDR2 sequences are SGDLS and YYNGEE. This CDR3 contains 19 residues.

V usage is TRBV6-5 and J usage is TRBJ2-1; maybe TRBD2 (5 bases). The CDR3 totals 14 residues. V shed 0 bases and J shed 8 bases, with 11 bases lying between them. Per the germline V gene, CDR1 is MNHEY and CDR2 is SVGAGI. The CDR3 reads CASSYSGGSDEQFF. The CDR3 nucleotides read TGTGCCAGCAGTTACTCGGGTGGGAGCGATGAGCAGTTCTTC.